This T cell receptor (beta chain) derives from a study of control samples from healthy donors and cancer patients. TCRdb's copy holds only in-frame clones and misses some; the assay was immunoSEQ multiplex PCR. The data show 100,000 or so clones, roughly 84% seen once. The junction had 6 bases not matched to a gene; V was cut back by 5 bases and J by 6 bases. There are 14 residues in the CDR3. Germline V CDR1 and CDR2: SQVTM, ANQGSEA. The clonotype was recovered from a woman aged 45-65 years in good health. What was sequenced was blood. This rearrangement joins TRBV29-1 to TRBJ2-2; 10 positions agree with TRBD2. The CDR3 is CSVPTSGLSGELFF. CDR3 nucleotide sequence: TGCAGCGTTCCGACTAGCGGGTTGTCCGGGGAGCTGTTTTTT.